Listed below are T cell receptor beta chains from one sample, sequenced in a study of blood T cell repertoires in COVID-19. TCRdb keeps only in-frame clones here, not all; method: immunoSEQ multiplex PCR. Here the sample spans roughly 76,000 clones, more than 85% being singletons. The specimen sequenced was PBMCs or T cells enriched from blood (not recorded which). These TCRs come from a woman between 45 and 60 years old with acute COVID-19. The CDR3 runs from the conserved cysteine through the conserved F or W. Each record gives: D gene, J gene, V gene, clone size, CDR3 protein, CDR3 DNA. The D gene is left open where the match is weak. Clone size is given for some rows only: seen once, a few or many times, or a class if the clone is expanded.

D: .; J: TRBJ1-2; V: TRBV20-1; size: once; CDR3: CSAPDGYTF; DNA: TGCAGTGCCCCCGATGGCTACACCTTC
D: TRBD1; J: TRBJ1-1; V: TRBV7-9; size: .; CDR3: CASRSLRTGSWIPEAFF; DNA: TGTGCCAGCAGATCCCTGAGGACAGGGTCTTGGATCCCTGAAGCTTTCTTT
D: TRBD1; J: TRBJ1-2; V: TRBV5-1; size: .; CDR3: CASSRDRVDGYTF; DNA: TGCGCCAGCAGCAGGGACAGGGTTGATGGCTACACCTTC
D: TRBD2; J: TRBJ2-1; V: TRBV7-9; size: .; CDR3: CASSPGTSGISSYNEQFF; DNA: TGTGCCAGCAGCCCCGGGACTAGCGGGATTAGCTCCTACAATGAGCAGTTCTTC
D: TRBD1; J: TRBJ2-3; V: TRBV5-6; size: .; CDR3: CASSLTGGDTQYF; DNA: TGTGCCAGCAGCTTGACAGGGGGAGATACGCAGTATTTT
D: .; J: TRBJ1-4; V: TRBV15; size: .; CDR3: CATSRDQGSTNEKLFF; DNA: TGTGCCACCAGCAGAGATCAGGGTTCAACTAATGAAAAACTGTTTTTT
D: .; J: TRBJ1-2; V: TRBV10-3; size: .; CDR3: CAISESTAKGLYGYTF; DNA: TGTGCCATCAGTGAGTCGACAGCAAAGGGGCTCTATGGCTACACCTTC
D: TRBD2; J: TRBJ2-7; V: TRBV6-5; size: .; CDR3: CASSYSGTSGDYEQYF; DNA: TGTGCCAGCAGTTACTCAGGGACTAGCGGGGACTACGAGCAGTACTTC
D: TRBD2; J: TRBJ2-3; V: TRBV18; size: .; CDR3: CASSEGLAGTDTQYF; DNA: TGTGCCAGCTCGGAGGGACTAGCCGGCACAGATACGCAGTATTTT
D: TRBD1; J: TRBJ2-3; V: TRBV11-2; size: .; CDR3: CASSPGQGDGTDTQYF; DNA: TGTGCCAGCAGCCCAGGACAGGGGGACGGCACAGATACGCAGTATTTT
D: .; J: TRBJ2-1; V: TRBV7-8; size: .; CDR3: CASSPQGLSYNEQFF; DNA: TGTGCCAGCAGCCCGCAGGGTCTCTCCTACAATGAGCAGTTCTTC
D: TRBD1; J: TRBJ1-1; V: TRBV18; size: .; CDR3: CASSPDRGQDTEAFF; DNA: TGTGCCAGCTCACCAGACAGGGGGCAGGACACTGAAGCTTTCTTT
D: .; J: TRBJ2-5; V: TRBV7-6; size: .; CDR3: CASSYTSLETQYF; DNA: TGTGCCAGCAGCTATACTAGCTTGGAGACCCAGTACTTC
D: .; J: TRBJ1-5; V: TRBV6-5; size: .; CDR3: CASSYEGTTHQPQHF; DNA: TGTGCCAGCAGTTACGAGGGGACAACCCATCAGCCCCAGCATTTT
D: .; J: TRBJ1-1; V: TRBV29-1; size: .; CDR3: CSVVDRPAGTEAFF; DNA: TGCAGCGTTGTCGACAGGCCGGCAGGCACTGAAGCTTTCTTT
D: .; J: TRBJ1-1; V: TRBV11-3; size: .; CDR3: CASSLLTGGEAFF; DNA: TGTGCCAGCAGCTTATTGACGGGAGGAGAAGCTTTCTTT
D: TRBD1; J: TRBJ1-4; V: TRBV27; size: .; CDR3: CASSRTGGGEKLFF; DNA: TGTGCCAGCAGCCGGACAGGGGGGGGTGAAAAACTGTTTTTT
D: .; J: TRBJ1-3; V: TRBV10-3; size: .; CDR3: CAISGDTSGNTIYF; DNA: TGTGCCATCAGTGGGGACACCTCTGGAAACACCATATATTTT
D: TRBD1; J: TRBJ2-7; V: TRBV5-4; size: .; CDR3: CASSLAGQGAIYEQYF; DNA: TGTGCCAGCAGCTTAGCGGGACAGGGGGCGATCTACGAGCAGTACTTC
D: .; J: TRBJ2-7; V: TRBV13; size: .; CDR3: CASSPRRTASEQYF; DNA: TGTGCCAGCAGCCCTCGGAGGACTGCCAGCGAGCAGTACTTC
D: TRBD1; J: TRBJ1-5; V: TRBV20-1; size: .; CDR3: CSASGGVANYTNRGVSNQPQHF; DNA: TGCAGTGCTAGTGGGGGTGTAGCCAACTATACCAACAGGGGCGTAAGCAATCAGCCCCAGCATTTT
D: .; J: TRBJ2-2; V: TRBV6-2/TRBV6-3; size: once; CDR3: CASSDFSSTGELFF; DNA: TGTGCCAGCAGCGATTTTAGTAGTACCGGGGAGCTGTTTTTT
D: .; J: TRBJ1-1; V: TRBV27; size: .; CDR3: CASGRGNTEAFF; DNA: TGTGCCAGCGGCAGGGGTAACACTGAAGCTTTCTTT
D: .; J: TRBJ1-2; V: TRBV7-8; size: .; CDR3: CASSLSEAQNYGYTF; DNA: TGTGCCAGCAGCTTATCGGAGGCCCAGAACTATGGCTACACCTTC
D: .; J: TRBJ2-1; V: TRBV19; size: .; CDR3: CASSIGAGRLTYNEQFF; DNA: TGTGCCAGTAGTATAGGGGCGGGACGTCTCACCTACAATGAGCAGTTCTTC
D: TRBD2; J: TRBJ2-5; V: TRBV6-5; size: .; CDR3: CASRRLAGGQETQYF; DNA: TGTGCCAGCAGGAGACTAGCGGGAGGGCAAGAGACCCAGTACTTC
D: TRBD1; J: TRBJ1-2; V: TRBV5-5; size: .; CDR3: CASSLYPGQANYGYTF; DNA: TGTGCCAGCAGCTTGTATCCGGGACAGGCGAACTATGGCTACACCTTC
D: TRBD1; J: TRBJ2-1; V: TRBV3-1/TRBV3-2; size: .; CDR3: CASSPEVRIYRGRNEQFF; DNA: TGTGCCAGCAGCCCAGAAGTTCGGATTTACAGGGGACGGAATGAGCAGTTCTTC
D: TRBD1; J: TRBJ1-2; V: TRBV24-1; size: .; CDR3: CATSDPGQGRHGYTF; DNA: TGTGCCACCAGTGATCCGGGACAGGGGAGACATGGCTACACCTTC